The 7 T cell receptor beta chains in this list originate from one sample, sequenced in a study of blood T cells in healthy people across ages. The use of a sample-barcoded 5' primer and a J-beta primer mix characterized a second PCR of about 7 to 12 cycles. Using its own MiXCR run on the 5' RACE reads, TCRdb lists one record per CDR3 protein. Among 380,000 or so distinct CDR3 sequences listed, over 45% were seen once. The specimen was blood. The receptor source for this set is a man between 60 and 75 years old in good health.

CDR3 sequence (DNA): TGCAGTGCTAGGGTCCACAGTTCTAGCACAGATACGCAGTATTTT. It specifies CSARVHSSSTDTQYF. The rearrangement joins TRBV20-1 to TRBJ2-3, with unresolved D. This CDR3 spans 15 amino acids. Trimming cost V 3 bases and J 0 bases, with 13 bases left between them. CDR1 is DFQATT, CDR2 SNEGSKA, per germline (reference sequence).

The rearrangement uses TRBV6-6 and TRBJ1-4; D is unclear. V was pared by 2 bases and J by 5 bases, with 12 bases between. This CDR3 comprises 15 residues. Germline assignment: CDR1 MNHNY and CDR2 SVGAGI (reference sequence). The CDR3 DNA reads TGTGCCAGCAGTTACGTTTGGCAGAAGAATGAAAAACTGTTTTTT. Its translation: CASSYVWQKNEKLFF.

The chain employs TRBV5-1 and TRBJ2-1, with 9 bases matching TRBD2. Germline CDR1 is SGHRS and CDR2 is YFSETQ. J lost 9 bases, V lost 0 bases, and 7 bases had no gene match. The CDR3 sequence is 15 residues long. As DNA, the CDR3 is TGCGCCAGCAGCTTGGATGGCGGGGGGGTCAGTGAGCAGTTCTTC. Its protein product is CASSLDGGGVSEQFF.

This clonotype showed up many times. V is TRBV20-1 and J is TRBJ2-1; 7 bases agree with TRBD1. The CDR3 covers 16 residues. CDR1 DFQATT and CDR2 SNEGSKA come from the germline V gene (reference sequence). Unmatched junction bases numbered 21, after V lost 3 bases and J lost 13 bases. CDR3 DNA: TGCAGTGCTAGGTCTCCTCTAGGACAGGATCTAATGATACAGTTCTTC. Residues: CSARSPLGQDLMIQFF.

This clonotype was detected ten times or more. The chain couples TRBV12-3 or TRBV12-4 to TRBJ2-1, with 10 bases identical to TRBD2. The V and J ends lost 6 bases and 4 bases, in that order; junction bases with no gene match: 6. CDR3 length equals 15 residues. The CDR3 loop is CASSRPSGSYNEQFF. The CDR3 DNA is TGTGCCAGCAGCCGGCCTAGCGGGAGTTACAATGAGCAGTTCTTC.

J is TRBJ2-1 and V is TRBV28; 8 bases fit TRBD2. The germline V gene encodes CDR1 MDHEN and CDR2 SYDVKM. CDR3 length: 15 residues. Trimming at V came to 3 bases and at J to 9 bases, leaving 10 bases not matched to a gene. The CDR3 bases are TGTGCCAGCAGTTTGAGGGGAGCGGGGGTGGGTGAGCAGTTCTTC. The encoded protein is CASSLRGAGVGEQFF.

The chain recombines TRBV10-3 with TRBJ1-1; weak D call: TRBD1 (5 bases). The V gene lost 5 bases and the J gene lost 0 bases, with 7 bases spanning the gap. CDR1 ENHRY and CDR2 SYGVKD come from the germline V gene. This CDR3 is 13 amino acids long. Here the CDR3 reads CAISPQVNTEAFF. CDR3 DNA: TGTGCCATCAGTCCACAGGTGAACACTGAAGCTTTCTTT.